Listed below are T cell receptor beta chains from one sample, sequenced in a study of PD-1 blockade in classical Hodgkin lymphoma. The assay was immunoSEQ multiplex PCR, and TCRdb's table has in-frame clones only and misses some. The repertoire holds about 6,800 clones, 76% seen once, with more than 45% in the top ten. Specimen: peripheral blood mononuclear cells (PBMCs), collected before the second cycle of nivolumab. The receptors were gathered from a human donor with classical Hodgkin lymphoma. Both conserved end residues are part of each CDR3. Each record gives: J gene, D gene, V gene, clone size, CDR3 DNA, CDR3 protein. A D gene is named only where the DNA matches it firmly. Where a row states a size, it is once, few, many or the class of an expanded clone; other rows omit it.

TRBJ1-3 | - | TRBV28 | - | TGTGCCAGCAGTTACTCGAGAAACACCATATATTTT | CASSYSRNTIYF
TRBJ2-7 | - | TRBV18 | - | TGTGCCAGCTCACCGGCCGGGGCACCCATCGAGCAGTACTTC | CASSPAGAPIEQYF
TRBJ2-7 | TRBD2 | TRBV28 | - | TGTGCCAGCAGTCCCTATTCCGGCGGGAGGCCCAGCTCCTACGAGCAGTACTTC | CASSPYSGGRPSSYEQYF
TRBJ2-7 | - | TRBV28 | - | TGTGCCAGCAGTTTCCTAGCCATCCACGAGCAGTACTTC | CASSFLAIHEQYF
TRBJ2-7 | TRBD1 | TRBV29-1 | - | TGCAGCGCCCAGACAGGGGACGAGCAGTACTTC | CSAQTGDEQYF
TRBJ1-1 | - | TRBV7-3 | - | TGTGCCAGCAGCTTCGCCCCTAACACTGAAGCTTTCTTT | CASSFAPNTEAFF
TRBJ2-5 | TRBD1 | TRBV11-1 | large | TGTGCCAGCAGCCCATCCGGGACAGGGGAAGAGACCCAGTACTTC | CASSPSGTGEETQYF
TRBJ1-5 | - | TRBV7-3 | - | TGTGCCAGCAGCTTAACTGAGAGGGGAGGCAATCAGCCCCAGCATTTT | CASSLTERGGNQPQHF
TRBJ2-1 | - | TRBV7-2 | - | TGTGCCAGCAGCTTAGGAACTGGGGGGCATTACAATGAGCAGTTCTTC | CASSLGTGGHYNEQFF
TRBJ2-7 | TRBD2 | TRBV5-1 | - | TGCGCCAGCAGCTTGGCTAGCGGGCCCTACGAGCAGTACTTC | CASSLASGPYEQYF
TRBJ1-1 | - | TRBV7-6 | - | TGTGCCAGCAGCCCTCGCGGGCCAAAGGCCACTGAAGCTTTCTTT | CASSPRGPKATEAFF
TRBJ2-2 | TRBD1 | TRBV19 | - | TGTGCCAGCCTTGACAGGGCCCTTGGCACCGGGGAGCTGTTTTTT | CASLDRALGTGELFF
TRBJ1-5 | TRBD1 | TRBV5-5 | - | TGTGCCAGCAGCCCGGACAGGGGGCTTCAGCCCCAGCATTTT | CASSPDRGLQPQHF
TRBJ1-5 | - | TRBV6-1 | few | TGTGCCAGCAGTGAAGGGAGGGGCAATCAGCCCCAGCATTTT | CASSEGRGNQPQHF
TRBJ2-5 | - | TRBV28 | few | TGTGCCAGCAGTCTATGGGGTCTACAAGAGACCCAGTACTTC | CASSLWGLQETQYF
TRBJ2-3 | TRBD2 | TRBV15 | few | TGTGCCACCAGCCCGGGACTACCCACAGATACGCAGTATTTT | CATSPGLPTDTQYF
TRBJ2-7 | TRBD2 | TRBV7-2 | - | TGTGCCAGCACCCTTCGGGGAGCGGGGTCCTACGAGCAGTACTTC | CASTLRGAGSYEQYF
TRBJ2-1 | - | TRBV5-1 | - | TGCGCCAGCAGCGGGTCTAGCTCTCATTACAATGAGCAGTTCTTC | CASSGSSSHYNEQFF
TRBJ1-3 | - | TRBV28 | once | TGTGCCAGCAGTTTCGACTGGAGCTCTGGAAACACCATATATTTT | CASSFDWSSGNTIYF
TRBJ2-1 | - | TRBV19 | - | TGTGCCAGTAAGGAAAACAACTACAATGAGCAGTTCTTC | CASKENNYNEQFF
TRBJ2-1 | - | TRBV16 | - | TGTGCCAGCAGCATGGGAAGCTCCTACAATGAGCAGTTCTTC | CASSMGSSYNEQFF
TRBJ2-2 | - | TRBV4-1 | - | TGCGCCAGCAGCCAACAGCCTTCGAACACCGGGGAGCTGTTTTTT | CASSQQPSNTGELFF
TRBJ1-1 | - | TRBV25-1 | - | TGTGCCAGCAGTTTCGGCAGGGAGAACACTGAAGCTTTCTTT | CASSFGRENTEAFF
TRBJ2-1 | TRBD1 | TRBV27 | - | TGTGCCAGCAGGCGACAGGGGTGGAATGAGCAGTTCTTC | CASRRQGWNEQFF
TRBJ2-3 | TRBD2 | TRBV7-9 | - | TGTGCCAGCAGCGATAGCGGGAGGGCCCCAGATACGCAGTATTTT | CASSDSGRAPDTQYF
TRBJ2-1 | TRBD2 | TRBV5-1 | - | TGCGCCAGCAGCTTTAGCGGGTCCAACAATGAGCAGTTCTTC | CASSFSGSNNEQFF
TRBJ2-7 | - | TRBV10-3 | few | TGTGCCATCAGTGTCGATCCAGGGACCTACGAGCAGTACTTC | CAISVDPGTYEQYF